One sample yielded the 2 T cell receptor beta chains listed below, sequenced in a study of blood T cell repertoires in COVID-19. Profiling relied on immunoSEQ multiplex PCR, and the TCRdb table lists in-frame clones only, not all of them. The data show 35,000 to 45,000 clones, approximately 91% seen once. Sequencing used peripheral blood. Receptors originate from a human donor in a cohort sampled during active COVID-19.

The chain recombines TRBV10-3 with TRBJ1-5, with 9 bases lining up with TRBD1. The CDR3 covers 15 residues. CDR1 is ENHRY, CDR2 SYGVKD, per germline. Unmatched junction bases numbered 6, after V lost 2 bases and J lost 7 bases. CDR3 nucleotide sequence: TGTGCCATCAGTGAGGGGACAGGGCTCAACCAGCCCCAGCATTTT. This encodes CAISEGTGLNQPQHF.

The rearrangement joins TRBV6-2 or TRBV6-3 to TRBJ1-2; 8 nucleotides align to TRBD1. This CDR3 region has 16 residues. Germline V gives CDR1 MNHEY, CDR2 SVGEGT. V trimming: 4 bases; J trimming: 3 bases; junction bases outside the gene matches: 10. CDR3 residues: CASSLPLDRADYGYTF. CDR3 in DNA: TGTGCCAGCAGTTTACCTTTGGACAGGGCTGACTATGGCTACACCTTC.